This T cell receptor beta chain was captured by sequencing in a study of T-cell memory formation after mild COVID-19. Study background: TCR clusters were largely donor specific. Study results and caveats: Clones shrinking between day 15 and 85 showed a balanced CD4/CD8 split, and those that grew later tilted toward CD4+. Clones which contracted sat mainly in CM and EM if CD4+, and in EMRA if CD8+.

Regarding this clonotype: The antigen is not known.

The CDR3 consists of 16 residues. The V end lost 3 bases, the J end lost 0 bases, and 14 bases lay between the germline ends. UMIs and sample barcodes were carried by the TCR alpha and TCR beta cDNA libraries that 5'RACE produced using constant-segment primers. TCRdb fed the 5' RACE reads into MiXCR, producing one record per CDR3 protein. The sample consists of about 250,000 distinct CDR3 sequences, 15% of them appearing once. The material sequenced was PBMCs or a T cell subset sorted from them (not recorded which). This TCR was sampled from an adult woman who had mild COVID-19 (a few samples of this study predate the infection). Cell type and time point are not known. The chain employs TRBV12-3 or TRBV12-4 and TRBJ1-1; D might be TRBD1 (5 bases). The DNA of the CDR3 is TGTGCCAGCAGTTTTCGTGGGGCCGGGGTGAACACTGAAGCTTTCTTT. Translated, it gives CASSFRGAGVNTEAFF.